Listed below are T cell receptor beta chains from one sample, sequenced in a study of cytomegalovirus exposure and HLA in healthy donors. This table comes from immunoSEQ multiplex PCR, and its TCRdb copy is limited to in-frame clones, with some not included. The sample consists of approximately 130,000 clones, approximately 80% of them appearing once. The specimen was PBMCs. These receptors were obtained from a woman aged 18-29 years in good health and CMV-seronegative. CDR3s include the opening cysteine and the closing phenylalanine or tryptophan. The D gene is left open where the match is weak. Clone size is shown for a subset of rows, as once, few, many or a class of expanded clone.

size,J,D,V,CDR3,DNA
NA,TRBJ1-2,TRBD1,TRBV7-9,CASSQGTGGVGYGCTF,TGTGCCAGCAGCCAAGGGACAGGGGGCGTGGGCTATGGCTGCACCTTC
NA,TRBJ1-2,TRBD1,TRBV5-1,CASSRDSHYGYTF,TGCGCCAGCAGCCGGGACAGCCACTATGGCTACACCTTC
NA,TRBJ1-4,NA,TRBV27,CASSFWAERNEKLFF,TGTGCCAGCAGTTTCTGGGCAGAACGAAATGAAAAACTGTTTTTT
NA,TRBJ2-1,TRBD1,TRBV6-5,CASLDRLNEQFF,TGTGCCAGCTTGGACAGGCTCAATGAGCAGTTCTTC
NA,TRBJ2-5,NA,TRBV7-7,CASSSTASGISTQYF,TGTGCCAGCAGCTCGACAGCCTCAGGGATTTCGACCCAGTACTTC
NA,TRBJ2-1,TRBD2,TRBV27,CASNPLAVTYNEQFF,TGTGCCAGCAATCCCCTAGCGGTCACCTACAATGAGCAGTTCTTC
NA,TRBJ2-7,NA,TRBV5-1,CASSPRPLSGSLTYEQYF,TGCGCCAGCAGCCCCCGACCCCTTAGCGGATCCTTAACCTACGAGCAGTACTTC
NA,TRBJ2-2,TRBD1,TRBV5-1,CASSSQGSTGELFF,TGCGCCAGCAGCTCACAGGGGTCTACCGGGGAGCTGTTTTTT
few,TRBJ1-2,NA,TRBV11-2,CASSQGAINYGYTF,TGTGCCAGCAGCCAAGGGGCGATTAACTATGGCTACACCTTC
NA,TRBJ1-2,NA,TRBV7-8,CASSLSLGGGEAFGYTF,TGTGCCAGCAGCTTATCCCTGGGTGGGGGGGAGGCGTTTGGCTACACCTTC
once,TRBJ2-1,NA,TRBV30,CAWNGGSSYNEQFF,TGTGCCTGGAACGGGGGAAGCTCCTACAATGAGCAGTTCTTC
NA,TRBJ1-2,NA,TRBV6-5,CASSYAENYGYTF,TGTGCCAGCAGTTACGCGGAAAACTATGGCTACACCTTC
NA,TRBJ2-7,TRBD2,TRBV7-9,CASSPGTSGIQVEQYF,TGTGCCAGCAGCCCCGGGACTAGCGGGATTCAGGTCGAGCAGTACTTC
NA,TRBJ2-3,NA,TRBV4-2,CASSVNGPTDTQYF,TGTGCCAGCAGCGTGAATGGCCCCACAGATACGCAGTATTTT
NA,TRBJ1-2,NA,TRBV9,CASSVEDRPLAGYTF,TGTGCCAGCAGCGTAGAAGACAGACCTCTCGCTGGCTACACCTTC
few,TRBJ2-1,TRBD1,TRBV11-2,CASSLGPGQGVGGFF,TGTGCCAGCAGCTTAGGGCCGGGACAGGGGGTTGGGGGGTTCTTC
NA,TRBJ1-2,TRBD1,TRBV29-1,CSAAGQGDYGYTF,TGCAGCGCCGCGGGACAGGGGGACTATGGCTACACCTTC
NA,TRBJ1-1,NA,TRBV19,CASIQLGGGEAFF,TGTGCCAGTATCCAGTTGGGCGGGGGTGAAGCTTTCTTT
once,TRBJ1-4,NA,TRBV6-6,CASSYLYGTYNEKLFF,TGTGCCAGCAGTTACCTCTACGGGACATATAATGAAAAACTGTTTTTT
NA,TRBJ1-3,TRBD1,TRBV18,CASSTTGGYGNTIYF,TGTGCCAGCTCAACGACAGGGGGCTATGGAAACACCATATATTTT
NA,TRBJ1-5,TRBD1,TRBV2,CASRSGTGLNQPQHF,TGTGCCAGCAGGTCCGGGACAGGCCTCAATCAGCCCCAGCATTTT
NA,TRBJ1-3,NA,TRBV7-9,CASSFRLTDWSSGNTIYF,TGTGCCAGCAGCTTTCGTCTAACTGACTGGAGCTCTGGAAACACCATATATTTT
NA,TRBJ1-2,TRBD1,TRBV27,CATGLRDFPGQGSYGYTF,TGTGCCACCGGCTTAAGAGACTTTCCAGGACAGGGGAGCTATGGCTACACCTTC
NA,TRBJ1-5,NA,TRBV27,CASSPSTGNSNQPQHF,TGTGCCAGCAGTCCCTCCACCGGGAATAGCAATCAGCCCCAGCATTTT